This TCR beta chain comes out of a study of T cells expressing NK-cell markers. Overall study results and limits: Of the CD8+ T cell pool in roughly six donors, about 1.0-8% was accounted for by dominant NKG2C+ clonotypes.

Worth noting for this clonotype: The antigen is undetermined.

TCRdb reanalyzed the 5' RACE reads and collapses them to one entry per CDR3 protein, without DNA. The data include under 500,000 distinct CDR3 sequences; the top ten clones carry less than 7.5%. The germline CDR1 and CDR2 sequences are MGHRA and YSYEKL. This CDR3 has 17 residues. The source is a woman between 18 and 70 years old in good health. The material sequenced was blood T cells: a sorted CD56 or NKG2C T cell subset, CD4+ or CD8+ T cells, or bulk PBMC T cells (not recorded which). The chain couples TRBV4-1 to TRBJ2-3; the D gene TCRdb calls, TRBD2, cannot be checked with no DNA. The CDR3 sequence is CASSQDVASGSQDTQYF.